The next 5 T cell receptor beta chains were all read from a single sample in a study of memory CD4+ T cells and cytomegalovirus serostatus. The sort gate was single viable CD3+CD4+CD8-CD45RO+ cells for memory CD4+ T cells. Measured with immunoSEQ multiplex PCR; TCRdb has only the in-frame clones, and not every one. Among 45,000 to 50,000 clones listed, around 77% were seen once. Sequencing was performed on memory CD4+ T cells from blood. These receptors were obtained from an adult in good health and CMV-seronegative.

The chain has TRBV7-8 and TRBJ2-5, with TRBD2 matching 14 bases. The V gene's germline CDR1 is SGHVS and CDR2 FQNEAQ. Trimming took 3 bases from V and 2 from J; bases not matched to a gene: 11. The CDR3 has 19 residues. The CDR3 region has the DNA TGTGCCAGCAGCTTTGGGACTAGCGGGGGAATGGCGGGGCAAGAGACCCAGTACTTC. Amino acids: CASSFGTSGGMAGQETQYF.

This clone turned up a few times. The chain links TRBV5-8 to TRBJ2-7, with D perhaps TRBD1 or TRBD2 (5 bases each). Germline V gives CDR1 SGHTS, CDR2 YDEGEE. CDR3 length: 13 residues. Deletions cut 4 bases from V and 2 bases from J, with 10 bases between. The CDR3 protein is CASSRDVTYEQYF. In nucleotides, the CDR3 is TGTGCCAGCAGCAGGGACGTTACCTACGAGCAGTACTTC.

By share of the sample, this clone is medium-sized. This is likely a read error, given that the CDR3 carries no conserved phenylalanine or tryptophan at its end. It is unclear where the CDR3 begins or ends on the DNA, so no DNA is shown, and the CDR3 is as TCRdb lists it. The chain couples TRBV2 to TRBJ2-7. Germline CDR1 reads SNHLY; CDR2 reads FYNNEI. The CDR3 extends over 8 residues, inclusive of both ends. The CDR3: CASSEDGG.

This clone was detected once. The chain links TRBV30 to TRBJ1-3; D remains unclear. Trimming removed 3 bases at V and 0 bases at J, with 9 bases between. Germline CDR1 reads GTSNPN; CDR2 reads SVGIG (reference sequence). The CDR3 runs to 14 residues. The CDR3 here is CAWRTPFSGNTIYF. As DNA, the CDR3 is TGTGCCTGGAGGACCCCGTTCTCTGGAAACACCATATATTTT.

The rearrangement links TRBV25-1 to TRBJ1-4; the D is unclear. From germline, CDR1 is MGHDK and CDR2 SYGVNS. CDR3 size: 15 residues. The V gene lost 7 bases and the J gene lost 4 bases, with 16 bases spanning the gap. CDR3 coding DNA: TGTGCCAGCAAGGGTGGCGGAGGCTTTAATGAAAAACTGTTTTTT. Its protein product is CASKGGGGFNEKLFF.